Sequencing of this TCR beta chain was carried out in a study of blood T cell repertoires in COVID-19 (dated by TCRdb to 2020 to 2021). As for the study more broadly: The collaborator samples originated in the United States, Italy and Spain and spanned the acute and convalescent phases of COVID-19. The prospective study material was composed of cDNA or gDNA derived from T cells, B-cell-depleted T cells, or PBMCs. Subjects who had been exposed to COVID-19, were actively infected with it, or had recovered from it provided the deeply sampled blood TCRbeta repertoires that made up the dataset. The repertoires were made available in a free public database intended to serve as a resource for research on the immune response to SARS-CoV-2. Samples came from the ongoing ImmuneRACE study (first 160 participants) plus 1,254 subjects from 6 global collaborators. Sample metadata almost always included a de-identified subject ID, COVID-19 status, age in years and sex. Where available, HLA class I and class II types were obtained from metadata supplied by the sample provider rather than from assay-based typing. Points the paper makes about the study in general: The amount of clinical and demographic metadata varied by source and participant and was provided uncurated.

CDR1 and CDR2 are drawn from the germline V gene (reference sequence): DFQATT, SNEGSKA. Inclusive of the bounding cysteine and phenylalanine, the CDR3 is 10 residues long. The read is trimmed to its CDR3 DNA, 30 bases read in frame from base 1. V and J lose 3 bases and 7 bases, and a span of 4 bases separates them. As concerns this clone: No cognate antigen has been identified for it. Within one base of it there is no much larger clone, and no base qualities were kept.

Participants in the prospective study were enrolled through a virtual design, were aged about 18 to 90 years, and lived in roughly 26 United States geographic areas. In the prospective study, participants were assigned to cohorts based on the clinical history participants reported in a screening survey and a study questionnaire. ImmuneRACE Cohort 3 recovered participants were defined by two consecutive negative NP/OP PCR tests, healthcare professional clearance, or symptom resolution. Mobile phlebotomists in the prospective study collected whole blood, serum and a nasopharyngeal or oropharyngeal swab from every participant. Participants in the prospective study had the option to provide additional blood draws and questionnaires over a roughly 2-month period. Prospective study blood samples were shipped either frozen or at room temperature before DNA extraction. TCRbeta CDR3 regions were amplified from genomic DNA using the immunoSEQ Assay, a bias-controlled multiplex PCR. Concerning the study's data processing: Nucleated cell counts per sample were estimated from amplification of reference gene primers within the assay. To quantify the absolute abundance of each unique TCRbeta CDR3 rearrangement, sequence reads were collapsed and filtered. For each sample, productive Simpson clonality was calculated by taking the square root of Simpson's diversity index across productive rearrangements. The source is immuneACCESS, and TCRdb retained only in-frame sequences with V and J called. Part of the clones is not carried over; for the studies checked, unresolved V genes explain less than half of this, and the remainder is unexplained. V, J and clone size reflect that table, while D and trimming were determined from the DNA. A total of about 190,000 clones appear in this sample, roughly 80% of them only once. The ten largest clones add up to roughly 3.2% of the sample.

The material sequenced was PBMCs or T cells enriched from blood (not recorded which). The sequence came from a woman aged 25 to 39 who had recovered from COVID-19. This chain is built from TRBV20-1 and TRBJ2-1; the D gene assignment is ambiguous. In nucleotides, the sequence is TGCAGTGCTAGCAGAAATGAGCAGTTCTTC. This sequence encodes CSASRNEQFF.